This T cell receptor (beta chain) stems from a study of blood T cell repertoires in COVID-19. At the level of the study: The study drew acute and convalescent COVID-19 samples from the United States, Italy and Spain. Sources were T cells, B-cell-depleted T cells, or PBMCs; the material itself was cDNA or gDNA.

In the original processing: Amplified reference gene primers provided the basis for estimating nucleated cell counts. The protocol was immunoSEQ multiplex PCR, while the TCRdb copy is restricted to in-frame clones and leaves out a portion. V and J calls and clone size are those listed in that table; D and trimming were worked out from the DNA. The table lists 45,000 to 50,000 clones, approximately 83% of them singletons. This clone occurred a few times. This TCR was sampled from a man older than 75 in a cohort sampled during active COVID-19. Specimen: peripheral blood.

CDR3 bases: TGCGCCAGCAGCCAAGATGCCGGGACAGGGGCTTACGAGCAGTACTTC. Translating it yields CASSQDAGTGAYEQYF. This chain connects TRBV4-1 to TRBJ2-7, with 10 bases fitting TRBD1. V shed 0 bases, J shed 4 bases, and the junction held 6 bases outside the gene matches. Germline lookup yields CDR1 MGHRA and CDR2 YSYEKL. This CDR3 contains 16 residues.